A selection of T cell receptor beta chains follows, all from one sample in a study of shared clonotypes between healthy human individuals. The table came from immunoSEQ multiplex PCR; TCRdb's copy has only in-frame clones and leaves some out. The table records millions of clones, 85% to 95% of them present only once. Sample: naive CD8+ T cells sorted from blood. These receptors all come from a man aged 18 to 29 in good health. The CDR3 runs from the conserved cysteine through the conserved F or W. The D gene is left open where the match is weak. Size is stated for part of the rows, as once, few or many counts, or as a class when the clone is expanded.

TRBJ2-3	.	TRBV5-4	TRBD2	TGTGCCAGCAGCCCCAAAGCGGGGATCCACACAGATACGCAGTATTTT	CASSPKAGIHTDTQYF
TRBJ1-2	.	TRBV5-6	.	TGTGCCAGCAGCTGGGGGGACATCTATGGCTACACCTTC	CASSWGDIYGYTF
TRBJ2-1	.	TRBV5-6	TRBD2	TGTGCCAGCAGCTCCCTAGGACTAGCGGGGCCTGAGCAGTTCTTC	CASSSLGLAGPEQFF
TRBJ2-7	.	TRBV5-1	TRBD2	TGCGCCAGCAGCACAGGCTGGGGGGGTTCCTACGAGCAGTACTTC	CASSTGWGGSYEQYF
TRBJ2-3	.	TRBV6-5	.	TGTGCCAGCAGTTACTGGGGTGGGAGCGGTGATACGCAGTATTTT	CASSYWGGSGDTQYF
TRBJ2-3	.	TRBV19	.	TGTGCCAGTAGTATAGATCAGAGCTATACGCAGTATTTT	CASSIDQSYTQYF
TRBJ1-3	.	TRBV6-1	.	TGTGCCAGCAGTGAGTCACATAATGATCCCTCTGGAAACACCATATATTTT	CASSESHNDPSGNTIYF
TRBJ2-7	once	TRBV28	.	TGTGCCAGCAGCCATAGACAGTCCTACGAGCAGTACTTC	CASSHRQSYEQYF
TRBJ2-2	.	TRBV7-9	TRBD1	TGTGCCAGCGGAACCGGACAGGGGGAGAACACCGGGGAGCTGTTTTTT	CASGTGQGENTGELFF
TRBJ2-5	.	TRBV7-9	TRBD2	TGTGCCAGCAGCGCCCGGACTAGCGGAAATCAAGAGACCCAGTACTTC	CASSARTSGNQETQYF
TRBJ2-7	.	TRBV5-6	.	TGTGCCAGCAGCTTGGTACAGAGATACGAGCAGTACTTC	CASSLVQRYEQYF
TRBJ1-4	.	TRBV7-9	.	TGTGCCAGCAGCTTAGCGGAGGGGCAGTCCCATGAAAAACTGTTTTTT	CASSLAEGQSHEKLFF
TRBJ2-1	.	TRBV5-4	.	TGTGCCACCTCCCGGGGGCGACCTAGCTCCTACAATGAGCAGTTCTTC	CATSRGRPSSYNEQFF
TRBJ2-2	.	TRBV27	TRBD2	TGTGCCAGCACTATACTAGCGGGAGGGGTCGGGGAGCTGTTTTTT	CASTILAGGVGELFF
TRBJ2-6	.	TRBV28	.	TGTGCCAGCAGTTTATCCCCGCTGCTTCTTAGCTCTGGGGCCAACGTCCTGACTTTC	CASSLSPLLLSSGANVLTF
TRBJ2-2	.	TRBV5-1	.	TGCGCCAGCAGCCGGCAGGTGGACAACACCGGGGAGCTGTTTTTT	CASSRQVDNTGELFF
TRBJ2-7	once	TRBV10-3	TRBD2	TGTGCCATCAGTTTTGCCGAGATAGCGGGGGGGCCCTTCGAGCAGTACTTC	CAISFAEIAGGPFEQYF
TRBJ2-3	.	TRBV2	.	TGTGCCAGCAGGGACCTTAGCACAGATACGCAGTATTTT	CASRDLSTDTQYF
TRBJ2-2	.	TRBV7-9	TRBD1	TGTGCCAGCAGCTTCCGCGGGACAGGGGGCCTCGGGGAGCTGTTTTTT	CASSFRGTGGLGELFF
TRBJ2-3	.	TRBV29-1	TRBD1	TGCAGCGATTCCCCAGGGGGAATGGGCGCAGATACGCAGTATTTT	CSDSPGGMGADTQYF
TRBJ2-3	.	TRBV21-1	.	TGTGCCAGCAGCAAAGCCGGGACAGTCCGTGATGCGGGGCAGTATTTT	CASSKAGTVRDAGQYF
TRBJ2-1	.	TRBV6-6	TRBD2	TGTGCCACGGGACTAGCGGCTACGAATGAGCAGTTCTTC	CATGLAATNEQFF
TRBJ2-7	.	TRBV7-9	.	TGTGCCAGCAGCCCCCCTTTGGGGGCGGACGAGCAGTACTTC	CASSPPLGADEQYF
TRBJ2-5	.	TRBV4-1	TRBD2	TGCGCCAGCAGCCTAGGACTAGCAGAGACCCAGTACTTC	CASSLGLAETQYF
TRBJ2-7	.	TRBV4-3	.	TGCGCCAGCAGCCCCGCGCCAAATGGGGAGCAGTACTTC	CASSPAPNGEQYF
TRBJ1-5	.	TRBV6-5	TRBD1	TGTGCCAGCAGCCCAGGGGGAGGCAATCAGCCCCAGCATTTT	CASSPGGGNQPQHF
TRBJ2-3	.	TRBV9	TRBD2	TGTGCCAGCAGCGTAGGCGTTTCGCGGGAGGGCCCAGATACGCAGTATTTT	CASSVGVSREGPDTQYF
TRBJ2-7	once	TRBV11-2	.	TGTGCCAGCAGCCAACCTACCTACGAGCAGTACTTC	CASSQPTYEQYF
TRBJ1-1	.	TRBV5-5	.	TGTGCCAGCAGCTTGGTTGGGGACAAAGCTTTCTTT	CASSLVGDKAFF
TRBJ2-7	.	TRBV7-9	.	TGTGCCAGCATCGACACCTTACTCTCCTACGAGCAGTACTTC	CASIDTLLSYEQYF
TRBJ2-7	.	TRBV14	.	TGTGCCAGCAGCCAAGGGAATGAGCAGTACTTC	CASSQGNEQYF
TRBJ2-7	.	TRBV5-4	.	TGTGCCAGCAGCTCGGCTGGCTCCTACGAGCAGTACTTC	CASSSAGSYEQYF
TRBJ1-6	.	TRBV13	.	TGTGCCAGCAGCCTACAGGGTTATAATTCACCCCTCCACTTT	CASSLQGYNSPLHF
TRBJ1-1	.	TRBV7-8	.	TGTGCCAGCAGCTTAGCATTGGACGGGCAGAACACTGAAGCTTTCTTT	CASSLALDGQNTEAFF
TRBJ2-5	.	TRBV13	TRBD2	TGTGCCAGCAGCAAAACGGGACTAGCGGGGGATGGGGAGACCCAGTACTTC	CASSKTGLAGDGETQYF
TRBJ1-2	.	TRBV6-5	.	TGTGCCAGCAGCCTAGCTTCAGGTTATGGCTACACCTTC	CASSLASGYGYTF
TRBJ2-7	.	TRBV28	TRBD1	TGTGCCAGCCGGACAGGGGACCCCTACGAGCAGTACTTC	CASRTGDPYEQYF
TRBJ1-1	.	TRBV7-9	TRBD1	TGTGCCAGCAGCTTTAGTACAGGGGTGGACACTGAAGCTTTCTTT	CASSFSTGVDTEAFF
TRBJ2-7	.	TRBV19	.	TGTGCCAGTAGTATAGCCAGCTACAGCTACGAGCAGTACTTC	CASSIASYSYEQYF
TRBJ2-1	.	TRBV5-1	.	TGCGCCAGCAGCTTGGAACTCGCGAGCTCCTACAATGAGCAGTTCTTC	CASSLELASSYNEQFF
TRBJ2-7	.	TRBV9	TRBD2	TGTGCCCCCATCGGGGCTAGCGGGCTCCAGGACGAGCAGTACTTC	CAPIGASGLQDEQYF
TRBJ2-7	.	TRBV29-1	.	TGCAGCGCTGCGCCGGGCCCCCACTCCGGCGAGCAGTACTTC	CSAAPGPHSGEQYF
TRBJ2-3	.	TRBV2	.	TGTGCCAGCAGTTTCCCCCAAGGGGAGACTAGCACAGATACGCAGTATTTT	CASSFPQGETSTDTQYF
TRBJ2-7	.	TRBV7-3	TRBD1	TGTGCCAGCAGCTTAATGGCAGGGGGCGGGTACGAGCAGTACTTC	CASSLMAGGGYEQYF
TRBJ2-1	.	TRBV4-3	TRBD1	TGCGCCAGCAGCCATCTCCCGGGACAGGGGGCGCCAGATGAGCAGTTCTTC	CASSHLPGQGAPDEQFF
TRBJ2-1	.	TRBV19	.	TGTGCCAGTAGTATAACAGTTACCTACAATGAGCAGTTCTTC	CASSITVTYNEQFF
TRBJ2-7	.	TRBV7-9	.	TGTGCCAGCACCGACGGGCAGCGGGTGGAGGGGCAGTACTTC	CASTDGQRVEGQYF